The present T cell receptor beta chain was sequenced within a study of T cell changes during pregnancy in multiple sclerosis. There are 16 residues in the CDR3. Germline CDR1 reads SGHRS; CDR2 reads YFSETQ. Unmatched junction bases numbered 4, after V lost 1 base and J lost 1 base. TCRdb's copy holds only in-frame clones and misses some; the assay was immunoSEQ multiplex PCR. This table has over 80,000 clones, approximately 90% appearing once. The sequenced sample was peripheral blood, obtained in the second trimester of pregnancy. This chain uses TRBV5-1 with TRBJ2-2; 7 positions agree with TRBD2. The sequence was obtained from a female donor in good health, enrolled as a control in a pregnancy study. The CDR3 here is CASSLKLAENTGELFF. DNA of the CDR3: TGCGCCAGCAGCTTGAAGCTAGCGGAGAACACCGGGGAGCTGTTTTTT.